This note documents a single TCR beta chain sequence. The data derive from a study of PD-L1 blockade in urothelial cancer. About the study: The authors examined blood 3 weeks (second dose) and 6 weeks after treatment start. T cell content in blood samples showed a median of about 140,000.

The time point is: pretreatment peripheral blood. Trimming took 10 bases from V and 7 from J, leaving 20 bases between them. CDR1 is LNHDA and CDR2 is SQIVND in the germline V gene (reference sequence). The CDR3 has 14 amino acids. Clones were sequenced by immunoSEQ multiplex PCR, and TCRdb holds only the in-frame ones, with some missing. The top ten hold 1.5% to 2% of the sample, which has tens of thousands of clones, 75% to 90% seen once. The sequencing here drew on PBMCs, taken around atezolizumab (anti-PD-L1) treatment. This sequence joins TRBV19 and TRBJ1-5; D is perhaps TRBD1 (6 bases). The sequence derives from a man in his 70s with urothelial cancer. CDR3 bases: TGTGCCACCTATGGGGGCTTAAAGGGGCAGCCCCAGCATTTT. Translating it yields CATYGGLKGQPQHF.